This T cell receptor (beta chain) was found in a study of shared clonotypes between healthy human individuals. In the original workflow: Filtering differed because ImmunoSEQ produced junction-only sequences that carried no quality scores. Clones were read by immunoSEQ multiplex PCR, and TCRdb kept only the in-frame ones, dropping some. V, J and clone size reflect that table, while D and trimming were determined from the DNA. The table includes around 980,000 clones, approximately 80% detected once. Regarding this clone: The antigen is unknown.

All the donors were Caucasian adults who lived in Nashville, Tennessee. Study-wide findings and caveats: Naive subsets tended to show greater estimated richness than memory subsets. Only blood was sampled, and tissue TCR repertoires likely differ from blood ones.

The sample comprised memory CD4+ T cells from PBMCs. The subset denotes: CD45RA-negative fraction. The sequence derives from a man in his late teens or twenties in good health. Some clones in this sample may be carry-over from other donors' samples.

This CDR3 reads CASSPRFGQKERKLFF. The CDR3, as DNA: TGCGCCAGCAGCCCTAGATTCGGACAGAAAGAACGAAAACTGTTTTTT. The chain carries TRBV4-1 and TRBJ1-4; maybe TRBD1 (6 bases). Trimming took off 4 bases at V and 10 bases at J, with 22 bases between the two ends. The length of the CDR3 is 16 residues. Germline CDR1 MGHRA, CDR2 YSYEKL.